Below, 30 T cell receptor beta chains from the same sample are listed, as sequenced in a study of vaccination and CD4 T cells after COVID-19. No cognate antigen is known for these TCRs. Described treatment: approximately 10-day PBMC culture with coronavirus spike peptide pools or control peptides (ViraFEST assay). Cultured CD4+ T-cell DNA underwent Oncomine TCR Beta short-read sequencing. TCRdb fed the PCR reads into MiXCR, producing one record per CDR3 protein. Seen here are about 15,000 distinct CDR3 sequences, approximately 48% observed once, and the top ten hold 11% to 15%. The specimen was CD4+ T cells from blood, cultured in vitro. These receptors all come from a human donor who had recovered from COVID-19.

The chain employs TRBV28 and TRBJ1-2; D remains ambiguous. Germline CDR1 MDHEN, CDR2 SYDVKM. V dropped 2 bases and J dropped 8 bases, with 9 bases sitting between them. There are 12 residues in the CDR3. CDR3 sequence: CASSLSSRGYTF. Written as DNA, the CDR3 is TGTGCCAGCAGTTTAAGCAGTAGGGGCTACACCTTC.

The V gene is TRBV30, the J gene TRBJ1-2; no reliable D call. The germline V gene has CDR1 GTSNPN and CDR2 SVGIG (reference sequence). The CDR3 totals 13 residues. V lost 6 bases and J lost 6, with 17 bases in between. The DNA for the CDR3 is TGTGCCTGTACCCCTGAGACCCATGATGGCTACACCTTC. The encoded protein is CACTPETHDGYTF.

V usage is TRBV9 and J usage is TRBJ2-7; TRBD2 agrees at 7 bases. The germline CDR1 and CDR2 sequences are SGDLS and YYNGEE. Unmatched junction bases numbered 5, after V lost 4 bases and J lost 1 base. The CDR3 loop spans 14 amino acids. CDR3 nucleotides: TGTGCCAGCAGCTCCGGGACTATGTCCTACGAGCAGTACTTC. This encodes CASSSGTMSYEQYF.

The chain uses TRBV28 and TRBJ1-5; 9 nucleotides agree with TRBD1. V lost 5 bases, J lost 1 base, and 3 bases stayed unmatched. Per the germline V gene, CDR1 is MDHEN and CDR2 is SYDVKM. This CDR3 is 15 amino acids long. CDR3 sequence (DNA): TGTGCCAGCAGTGGGGACAGGGCGAGCAATCAGCCCCAGCATTTT. Residues: CASSGDRASNQPQHF.

This clonotype was seen a few times. The chain couples TRBV21-1 to TRBJ2-7; the table's D call TRBD2 went unverified against the DNA. TRBV21-1 is recorded as a pseudogene. This CDR3 is 13 amino acids long. CDR3 DNA sequence: TGTGCCAGCCCCTCCGGCAGGCCTTACGAGCAGTACTTC. Protein product: CASPSGRPYEQYF.

This clonotype appeared a few times. The V call is TRBV2, the J call TRBJ1-6, with 9 bases identical to TRBD1. This CDR3 is built from 14 residues. Germline CDR1 is SNHLY and CDR2 is FYNNEI. With 5 bases clipped from V and 8 bases from J, the junction kept 4 bases outside the gene matches. The CDR3, as DNA: TGTGCCAGCAGTATCCGGACAGGGGATTCACCCCTCCACTTT. Translating it yields CASSIRTGDSPLHF. Variable domain in full (rest from reference TRBV2 and TRBJ1-6): EPEVTQTPSHQVTQMGQEVILRCVPISNHLYFYWYRQILGQKVEFLVSFYNNEISEKSEIFDDQFSVERPDGSNFTLKIRSTKLEDSAMYFCASSIRTGDSPLHFGNGTRLTVT.

This clonotype appeared a few times. This chain links TRBV19 with TRBJ1-6, with no clear D. The V end was cut by 8 bases, the J end by 7 bases, with 9 bases between. The CDR3 loop spans 12 amino acids. Per germline, CDR1 LNHDA and CDR2 SQIVND (reference sequence). The CDR3 DNA is TGTGCCAGTGGGCGGAGAAATTCACCCCTCCACTTT. As protein: CASGRRNSPLHF.

The chain employs TRBV28 and TRBJ2-7; the D gene is possibly TRBD2 (5 bases). CDR1 is MDHEN and CDR2 is SYDVKM in the germline V gene. The CDR3 consists of 12 residues. Trimming pared 5 bases from V and 4 bases from J, leaving 9 bases between. The CDR3 reads CASSPEGYEQYF. For the CDR3, the DNA is TGTGCCAGCAGTCCAGAGGGTTACGAGCAGTACTTC. Based on the CDR3 plus reference TRBV28 and TRBJ2-7, the full variable domain is DVKVTQSSRYLVKRTGEKVFLECVQDMDHENMFWYRQDPGLGLRLIYFSYDVKMKEKGDIPEGYSVSREKKERFSLILESASTNQTSMYLCASSPEGYEQYFGPGTRLTVT.

The rearrangement uses TRBV7-2 and TRBJ2-1; the D gene is possibly TRBD1 (6 bases). V shed 5 bases and J shed 4 bases, with 18 bases lying between them. The CDR3 is 16 amino acids. The germline gives CDR1 SGHTA, CDR2 FQGNSA. The CDR3 sequence: CASSDRRAGVYNEQFF. CDR3 sequence (DNA): TGTGCCAGCAGCGACCGCCGGGCAGGGGTTTACAATGAGCAGTTCTTC.

The rearrangement joins TRBV18 to TRBJ1-1; 9 bases fit TRBD1. Germline trimming cut 3 bases from V and 0 bases from J; bases unmatched to any gene: 8. This CDR3 has 17 residues. CDR1 is KGHSH and CDR2 is LQKENI in the germline V gene. The chain's CDR3 is CASSPRTGDSLNTEAFF. CDR3 DNA sequence: TGTGCCAGCTCACCCAGGACAGGGGATTCCCTGAACACTGAAGCTTTCTTT.

The chain has TRBV9 and TRBJ2-3, with D perhaps matching TRBD1 (5 bases). This CDR3 comprises 15 residues. V lost 7 bases to trimming and J lost 3 bases, with 18 bases between them. From germline, CDR1 is SGDLS and CDR2 YYNGEE. The CDR3 spells CASEIGVGVTDTQYF. The CDR3 region has the DNA TGTGCCAGCGAAATAGGGGTAGGGGTGACAGATACGCAGTATTTT.

The chain employs TRBV11-2 and TRBJ2-7; no reliable D call. Trimming took 5 bases from V and 6 from J, leaving 17 bases between them. Germline CDR1 is SGHAT and CDR2 is FQNNGV. The CDR3 totals 14 residues. The CDR3 loop reads CASSEQNSLGEQYF. The CDR3 coding sequence is TGTGCCAGCAGCGAACAAAACTCTCTCGGCGAGCAGTACTTC.

J is TRBJ2-5 and V is TRBV27; 7 bases agree with TRBD1. CDR3 length: 15 amino acids. Germline V lookup: CDR1 MNHEY, CDR2 SMNVEV (reference sequence). Trimming took 0 bases from V and 2 from J; bases not matched to a gene: 3. The CDR3 sequence is CASSLSRDRQETQYF. The CDR3 DNA follows: TGTGCCAGCAGTTTATCGAGGGACAGACAAGAGACCCAGTACTTC.

The V call is TRBV2, the J call TRBJ2-1; the match to TRBD2 covers 7 bases. The CDR3 has 14 amino acids. After removal of 7 bases from V and 5 bases from J, the junction contained 8 bases not matched to a gene. CDR1 is SNHLY, CDR2 FYNNEI, per germline. DNA of the CDR3: TGTGCCAGCACGTTTGGGCGGGAGAACAATGAGCAGTTCTTC. It translates to CASTFGRENNEQFF.

This clonotype has more than one count but fewer than ten. The V and J genes are TRBV6-1 and TRBJ1-1, with 8 nucleotides matching TRBD1. V dropped 8 bases and J dropped 1; count of bases not matched to a gene: 9. Germline V CDR1 and CDR2: MNHNS, SASEGT. The CDR3 contains 15 residues. CDR3 sequence reads: CASGDRGAENTEAFF. CDR3 DNA: TGTGCCAGCGGCGACAGGGGCGCGGAGAACACTGAAGCTTTCTTT.

This clonotype turned up a few times. The chain has TRBV6-5 and TRBJ1-1; D possibly corresponds to TRBD1 (6 bases). In germline, CDR1 is MNHEY, CDR2 SVGAGI. V lost 4 bases and J 0 bases, leaving 15 bases between the germline ends. The CDR3 sequence is 16 residues long. CDR3 protein: CASSSEDRPMNTEAFF. In nucleotides, the CDR3 is TGTGCCAGCAGTTCTGAGGACAGACCCATGAACACTGAAGCTTTCTTT.

This clonotype was found a few times. This chain connects TRBV27 to TRBJ1-5, with D unresolved. Germline-derived CDR1 and CDR2 are MNHEY and SMNVEV (reference sequence). This CDR3 region has 14 residues. V was pared by 3 bases and J by 5 bases, with 11 bases between. The chain's CDR3 is CASSLRGWDQPQHF. In DNA, the CDR3 is TGTGCCAGCAGTTTGAGAGGGTGGGATCAGCCCCAGCATTTT.

The chain uses TRBV12-3 or TRBV12-4 and TRBJ2-1; 8 positions agree with TRBD2. V lost 6 bases and J lost 9; bases outside the gene matches: 13. The CDR3 has 15 amino acids. The CDR3 loop reads CASSFLAGGSGEQFF. CDR3 nucleotides: TGTGCCAGCAGCTTCCTTGCGGGGGGATCAGGTGAGCAGTTCTTC.

In this sample, this clonotype turned up once. The chain employs TRBV6-2 or TRBV6-3 and TRBJ1-5; TRBD1 aligns across 9 bases. V was pared by 6 bases and J by 6 bases, with 9 bases of the junction left unmatched. The CDR3 runs 15 residues. From germline, CDR1 is MNHEY and CDR2 SVGEGT. The CDR3 protein is CASRLDRGGGQPQHF. The CDR3 DNA reads as TGTGCCAGCAGGCTGGACAGGGGTGGAGGTCAGCCCCAGCATTTT.

This clonotype has a handful of counts. This sequence joins TRBV6-2 or TRBV6-3 and TRBJ1-5, with TRBD1 as a possible D gene (5 bases). The germline V and J ends were trimmed by 10 bases and 2 bases, with 15 bases remaining between them. Germline loops: CDR1 MNHEY, CDR2 SVGEGT. The CDR3 contains 14 residues. The CDR3 nucleotides read TGTGCCACCTATTCAAGGGGTGGCAATCAGCCCCAGCATTTT. This encodes CATYSRGGNQPQHF.

The V call is TRBV15, the J call TRBJ2-2; TRBD1 aligns across 12 bases. V trimming: 3 bases; J trimming: 6 bases; junction bases outside the gene matches: 5. The germline V gene has CDR1 LNHNV and CDR2 YYDKDF (reference sequence). The CDR3 extends over 16 amino acids. The DNA for the CDR3 is TGTGCCACCAGCAGCCGGGACAGGGGGCTAGCCGGGGAGCTGTTTTTT. This gives the protein CATSSRDRGLAGELFF.

The V call is TRBV4-2, the J call TRBJ1-2; tentatively, D is TRBD1 (6 bases). Germline CDR1 LGHNA, CDR2 YNFKEQ. The CDR3 contains 16 residues. Deletions cut 1 base from V and 8 bases from J, with 20 bases between. The chain's CDR3 is CASSQGVQGTLEGYTF. The CDR3 DNA sequence: TGTGCCAGCAGCCAAGGCGTGCAGGGGACTCTCGAGGGCTACACCTTC.

This chain connects TRBV7-6 to TRBJ1-1; D gene unclear. CDR1 and CDR2 (germline): SGHVS, FNYEAQ. The CDR3 is 14 residues long. With 0 bases removed from V and 0 bases from J, the gap between germline ends came to 5 bases. Here the CDR3 DNA reads TGTGCCAGCAGCTTAGCGCACCTGAACACTGAAGCTTTCTTT. Its translation: CASSLAHLNTEAFF.

This clonotype showed up just a few times. The CDR3 DNA reads as TGTGCCAGCAGTCGGACTTTCAGCTCTGGAAACACCATATATTTT. Its protein product is CASSRTFSSGNTIYF. V is TRBV6-1 and J is TRBJ1-3, with no clear D. CDR3 size: 15 residues. The V gene's germline CDR1 is MNHNS and CDR2 SASEGT. Trimming shortened V by 5 bases and J by 0 bases, and 11 bases separated the two germline ends.

This clonotype came up a few times. The CDR3 spells CAITAESEGGYTF. CDR3 bases: TGTGCCATCACGGCGGAGAGTGAAGGTGGCTACACCTTC. The V and J genes are TRBV10-3 and TRBJ1-2; D not certain. The CDR3 is made up of 13 amino acids. Germline V gives CDR1 ENHRY, CDR2 SYGVKD. V lost 7 bases to trimming and J lost 7 bases, with 16 bases between them.

The genes are TRBV7-6 and TRBJ1-2; perhaps TRBD1 as D (6 bases). CDR1 and CDR2 from the germline V gene are SGHVS and FNYEAQ. The CDR3 has 11 residues. Between the trimmed V and J ends, which lost 6 bases and 4 bases, there was a span of 6 bases. The CDR3, as DNA: TGTGCCAGCAGGGGGGCCTATGGCTACACCTTC. It codes for CASRGAYGYTF.

In its sample, this clonotype ranks as medium-sized. V is TRBV18 and J is TRBJ1-1; D is ambiguous. This CDR3 comprises 14 residues. Per germline, CDR1 KGHSH and CDR2 LQKENI. With 4 bases removed from V and 4 bases from J, the gap between germline ends came to 13 bases. CDR3 DNA: TGTGCCAGCTCACTGCGGGCTGGGGTCACTGAAGCTTTCTTT. Protein sequence: CASSLRAGVTEAFF.

The gene calls are TRBV5-4 and TRBJ2-7; D ambiguous. V lost 3 bases, J lost 0 bases, and 10 bases lay in between. Per germline, CDR1 SGHNT and CDR2 YYREEE (reference sequence). CDR3 length: 14 residues. Here the CDR3 reads CASSSDGSSYEQYF. CDR3 sequence (DNA): TGTGCCAGCAGCTCCGACGGTAGCTCCTACGAGCAGTACTTC.

The V call is TRBV20-1, the J call TRBJ2-5; TRBD2 might be the D (5 bases). V was cut by 1 base and J by 5 bases, with 8 bases left in between. Germline loops: CDR1 DFQATT, CDR2 SNEGSKA (reference sequence). CDR3 length equals 12 residues. CDR3 nucleotides: TGCAGTGCTAGAGTTTCGGGGGAGACCCAGTACTTC. Its protein product is CSARVSGETQYF.

This chain joins TRBV5-4 and TRBJ1-2; D is possibly TRBD1 (6 bases). Trimming took off 4 bases at V and 6 bases at J, with 13 bases between the two ends. Germline V gene data show CDR1 as SGHNT and CDR2 as YYREEE (reference sequence). CDR3 length: 13 residues. This CDR3 is CASSQAGVHGYTF. As DNA, the CDR3 is TGTGCCAGCAGCCAGGCAGGGGTTCATGGCTACACCTTC.